The 17 T cell receptor beta chains presented below share a single source sample, sequenced in a study of cytomegalovirus exposure and HLA in healthy donors. The PCR had 60 Vbeta and 13 Jbeta primers. The data were produced by immunoSEQ multiplex PCR, yet TCRdb's version contains in-frame clones alone and is incomplete. Recorded for this sample: some 110,000 clones. The sample comprised PBMCs. The source of these receptors is a man under 40 in good health and CMV-seronegative.

DNA of the CDR3: TGTGCCAGCAGCTTGGGGGGGACAGGTCTCTATGGCTACACCTTC. Encoded protein: CASSLGGTGLYGYTF. V usage is TRBV7-2 and J usage is TRBJ1-2, with 8 bases lining up with TRBD1. In germline, CDR1 is SGHTA, CDR2 FQGNSA. Trimming cost V 3 bases and J 4 bases; bases outside gene matches: 7. The CDR3 spans 15 residues. The full variable domain, with the rest looked up from reference TRBV7-2 and TRBJ1-2, is GAGVSQSPSNKVTEKGKDVELRCDPISGHTALYWYRQSLGQGLEFLIYFQGNSAPDKSGLPSDRFSAERTGGSVSTLTIQRTQQEDSAVYLCASSLGGTGLYGYTFGSGTRLTVV.

The chain carries TRBV27 and TRBJ2-1; TRBD1 matches at 9 bases. The CDR3 totals 16 residues. The V gene end was trimmed by 4 bases and the J gene end by 6 bases; junction bases not matched to a gene: 10. CDR1 is MNHEY and CDR2 is SMNVEV in the germline V gene (reference sequence). The DNA for the CDR3 is TGTGCCAGCAGTTGGCAAGGGACAGGGTGGGGCAATGAGCAGTTCTTC. Translating it yields CASSWQGTGWGNEQFF.

The J gene is TRBJ2-5, the V gene TRBV4-3, with TRBD1 matching 11 bases. The J call is in doubt because the DNA end fits TRBJ2-7 better. The CDR3 consists of 15 residues. Germline V CDR1 and CDR2: LGHNA, YSLEER. The CDR3 region is CASSQRTGGIYEQYF. The DNA for the CDR3 is TGCGCCAGCAGCCAAAGGACAGGGGGCATCTACGAGCAGTACTTC.

The chain recombines TRBV5-1 with TRBJ2-1, with 8 bases aligning to TRBD2. CDR3 size: 18 residues. With 4 bases clipped from V and 1 base from J, the junction kept 13 bases outside the gene matches. CDR1 SGHRS and CDR2 YFSETQ come from the germline V gene. The CDR3 sequence is CASSQPGGGIKSYNEQFF. CDR3 nucleotides: TGCGCCAGCAGCCAACCGGGAGGGGGTATCAAGTCCTACAATGAGCAGTTCTTC.

The V and J genes are TRBV7-6 and TRBJ2-5, with 7 positions matching TRBD1. CDR1 SGHVS and CDR2 FNYEAQ come from the germline V gene. CDR3 length equals 13 residues. With 4 bases clipped from V and 5 bases from J, the junction kept 4 bases outside the gene matches. In DNA, the CDR3 is TGTGCCAGCAGCTCAAGACAGGGCGAGACCCAGTACTTC. It yields the protein CASSSRQGETQYF.

This rearrangement joins TRBV6-6 to TRBJ2-7; 10 bases align to TRBD1. Germline trimming cut 5 bases from V and 3 bases from J; bases unmatched to any gene: 4. The CDR3 spans 14 residues. The germline CDR1 and CDR2 sequences are MNHNY and SVGAGI (reference sequence). The CDR3: CASSTGQGLYEQYF. The CDR3 bases are TGTGCCAGCAGTACGGGACAGGGGCTCTACGAGCAGTACTTC.

The rearrangement links TRBV27 to TRBJ1-2; D is ambiguous. The germline V and J ends were trimmed by 5 bases and 0 bases, with 4 bases remaining between them. Looked up from germline, CDR1 is MNHEY and CDR2 is SMNVEV (reference sequence). This CDR3 has 12 amino acids. The CDR3: CASSTTNYGYTF. The CDR3 DNA follows: TGTGCCAGCAGTACAACTAACTATGGCTACACCTTC.

The chain links TRBV5-6 to TRBJ2-3; TRBD1 matches at 9 bases. Germline CDR1 is SGHDT and CDR2 is YYEEEE. The CDR3 runs 16 residues. V was clipped by 2 bases and J by 6 bases; unmatched bases: 10. CDR3 in DNA: TGTGCCAGCAGCTTTGGGACAGGGTTTGTTGTCGATACGCAGTATTTT. Translation: CASSFGTGFVVDTQYF.

A remark on this clone: The same CDR3 arises from other DNA sequences in this sample as well. The V and J genes are TRBV10-3 and TRBJ2-3, with TRBD2 identical over 7 bases. The CDR3 has 13 amino acids. Trimming took 6 bases from V and 6 from J; bases not matched to a gene: 6. Per the germline V gene, CDR1 is ENHRY and CDR2 is SYGVKD. CDR3 loop: CAISASGADTQYF. CDR3 nucleotides: TGTGCCATCAGCGCTAGCGGAGCGGATACGCAGTATTTT.

The chain links TRBV28 to TRBJ1-2; 8 positions agree with TRBD1. The CDR3 loop spans 15 amino acids. Per the germline V gene, CDR1 is MDHEN and CDR2 is SYDVKM. Germline trimming cut 2 bases from V and 4 bases from J; bases unmatched to any gene: 6. As DNA, the CDR3 is TGTGCCAGCAGTTTACCCGGACAGGGAAGCTATGGCTACACCTTC. Protein: CASSLPGQGSYGYTF.

This sequence joins TRBV9 and TRBJ2-5, with D possibly TRBD1 on 6 matching bases. CDR1 and CDR2 from the germline V gene are SGDLS and YYNGEE. V lost 7 bases and J lost 2, with 21 bases in between. The CDR3 extends over 16 amino acids. The CDR3 coding sequence is TGTGCCAGCGCGCGACAACCAGGGGCAGCACAAGAGACCCAGTACTTC. This gives the protein CASARQPGAAQETQYF.

The chain combines TRBV6-1 with TRBJ1-1; D possibly corresponds to TRBD1 (5 bases). Trimming took 2 bases from V and 10 from J, leaving 17 bases between them. Germline CDR1 and CDR2: MNHNS and SASEGT. CDR3 length: 14 residues. This chain's CDR3 is CASSESGSRVVAFF. The CDR3 DNA sequence: TGTGCCAGCAGTGAAAGTGGTTCCAGGGTCGTAGCTTTCTTT.

The V and J genes are TRBV5-4 and TRBJ2-3; 12 bases agree with TRBD2. Germline loops: CDR1 SGHNT, CDR2 YYREEE (reference sequence). CDR3 size: 19 residues. V trimming: 4 bases; J trimming: 2 bases; junction bases outside the gene matches: 14. This CDR3 is CASSATSGGFIKSTDTQYF. The CDR3 DNA reads TGTGCCAGCAGCGCCACTAGCGGGGGGTTCATAAAATCCACAGATACGCAGTATTTT.

This rearrangement joins TRBV6-5 to TRBJ2-7; 12 nucleotides agree with TRBD2. The CDR3 contains 15 residues. V dropped 2 bases and J dropped 6; count of bases not matched to a gene: 5. Germline V gives CDR1 MNHEY, CDR2 SVGAGI. The CDR3 is CASSYPSGGAGEQYF. CDR3 coding DNA: TGTGCCAGCAGTTACCCTAGCGGGGGGGCTGGCGAGCAGTACTTC.

The chain employs TRBV30 and TRBJ1-1; D uncertain. Between the trimmed V and J ends, which lost 3 bases and 0 bases, there was a span of 5 bases. The germline V gene encodes CDR1 GTSNPN and CDR2 SVGIG (reference sequence). This CDR3 is 12 amino acids long. The CDR3 coding sequence is TGTGCCTGGAGACAGATGAACACTGAAGCTTTCTTT. Protein sequence: CAWRQMNTEAFF.

CDR3 DNA sequence: TGTGCCAGCCAAAGCTACGAAGAGCAGTACTTC. Translation: CASQSYEEQYF. The rearrangement uses TRBV6-1 and TRBJ2-7; no clear D. Trimming left V 8 bases short and J 7 bases short, with 12 bases between. The germline V gene has CDR1 MNHNS and CDR2 SASEGT. CDR3 length equals 11 residues.

The chain is built from TRBV7-3 and TRBJ2-3, with 7 nucleotides matching TRBD1. V was clipped by 4 bases and J by 1 base; unmatched bases: 2. Germline V gives CDR1 SGHTA, CDR2 FQGTGA. The CDR3 covers 14 residues. CDR3 loop: CASSSGQRTDTQYF. CDR3 nucleotides: TGTGCCAGCAGCTCGGGACAGCGCACAGATACGCAGTATTTT.